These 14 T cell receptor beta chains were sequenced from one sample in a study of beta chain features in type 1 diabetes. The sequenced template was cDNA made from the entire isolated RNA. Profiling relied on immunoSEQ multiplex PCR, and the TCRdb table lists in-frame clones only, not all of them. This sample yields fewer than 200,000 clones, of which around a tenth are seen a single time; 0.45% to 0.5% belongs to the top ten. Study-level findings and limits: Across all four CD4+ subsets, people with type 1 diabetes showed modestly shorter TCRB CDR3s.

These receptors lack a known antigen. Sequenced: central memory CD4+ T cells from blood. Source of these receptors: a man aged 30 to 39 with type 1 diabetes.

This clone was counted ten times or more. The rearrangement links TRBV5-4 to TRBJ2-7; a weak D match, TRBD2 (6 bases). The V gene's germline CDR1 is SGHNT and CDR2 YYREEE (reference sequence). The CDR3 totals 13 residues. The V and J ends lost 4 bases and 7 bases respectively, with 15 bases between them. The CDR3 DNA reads TGTGCCAGCAGCCTATATGGGGGGAGGGAGCAGTACTTC. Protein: CASSLYGGREQYF.

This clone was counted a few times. The CDR3 loop reads CASSLAGLAGVLSTDTQYF. CDR3 nucleotides: TGTGCCAGCAGCTTAGCGGGACTAGCGGGGGTACTTAGCACAGATACGCAGTATTTT. This sequence joins TRBV7-2 and TRBJ2-3, with 14 bases lining up with TRBD2. CDR1 and CDR2 (germline): SGHTA, FQGNSA. Trimming at V came to 0 bases and at J to 0 bases, leaving 5 bases not matched to a gene. This CDR3 region has 19 residues.

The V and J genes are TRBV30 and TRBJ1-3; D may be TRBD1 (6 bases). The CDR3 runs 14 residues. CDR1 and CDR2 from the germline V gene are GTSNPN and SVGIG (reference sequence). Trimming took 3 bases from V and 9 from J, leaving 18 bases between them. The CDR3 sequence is CAWRTLDRAATIYF. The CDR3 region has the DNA TGTGCCTGGAGGACCCTGGACAGAGCCGCCACCATATATTTT.

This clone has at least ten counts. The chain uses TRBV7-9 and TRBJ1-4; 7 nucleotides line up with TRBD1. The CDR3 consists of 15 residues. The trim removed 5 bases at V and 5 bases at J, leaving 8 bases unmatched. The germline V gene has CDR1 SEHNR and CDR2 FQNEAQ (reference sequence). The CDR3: CASSMGQHKNEKLFF. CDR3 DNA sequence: TGTGCCAGCAGCATGGGACAGCACAAGAATGAAAAACTGTTTTTT.

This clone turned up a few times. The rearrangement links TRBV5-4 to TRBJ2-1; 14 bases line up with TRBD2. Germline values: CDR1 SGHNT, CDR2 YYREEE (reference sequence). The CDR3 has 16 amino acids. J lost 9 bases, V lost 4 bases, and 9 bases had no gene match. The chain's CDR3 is CASSPGGTSGSFEQFF. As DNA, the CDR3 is TGTGCCAGCAGCCCTGGCGGGACTAGCGGGAGCTTTGAGCAGTTCTTC.

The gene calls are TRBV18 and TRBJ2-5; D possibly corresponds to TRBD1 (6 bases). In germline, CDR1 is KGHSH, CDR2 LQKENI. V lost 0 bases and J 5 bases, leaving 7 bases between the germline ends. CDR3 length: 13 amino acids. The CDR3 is CASSPPQGETQYF. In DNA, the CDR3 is TGTGCCAGCTCACCACCCCAGGGGGAGACCCAGTACTTC.

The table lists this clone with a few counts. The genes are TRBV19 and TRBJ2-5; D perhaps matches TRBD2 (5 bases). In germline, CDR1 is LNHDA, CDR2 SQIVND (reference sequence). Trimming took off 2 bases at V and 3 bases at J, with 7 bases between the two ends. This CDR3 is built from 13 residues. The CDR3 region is CASSIWREETQYF. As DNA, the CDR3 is TGTGCCAGTAGTATATGGCGGGAAGAGACCCAGTACTTC.

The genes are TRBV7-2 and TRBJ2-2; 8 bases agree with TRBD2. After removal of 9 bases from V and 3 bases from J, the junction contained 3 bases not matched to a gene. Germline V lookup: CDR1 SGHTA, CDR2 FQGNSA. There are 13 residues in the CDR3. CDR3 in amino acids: CAREREYTGELFF. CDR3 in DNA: TGTGCCAGGGAGCGGGAGTACACCGGGGAGCTGTTTTTT.

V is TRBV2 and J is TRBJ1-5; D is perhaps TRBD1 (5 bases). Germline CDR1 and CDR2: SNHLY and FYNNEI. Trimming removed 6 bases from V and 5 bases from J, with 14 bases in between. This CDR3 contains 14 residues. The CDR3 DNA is TGTGCCAGCAGCGTCTCCAGGGTTGATCAGCCCCAGCATTTT. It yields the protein CASSVSRVDQPQHF.

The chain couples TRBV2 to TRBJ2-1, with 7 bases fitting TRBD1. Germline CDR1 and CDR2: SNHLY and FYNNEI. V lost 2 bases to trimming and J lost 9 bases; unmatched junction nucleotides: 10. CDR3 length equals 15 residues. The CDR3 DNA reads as TGTGCCAGCAGTGAAAGACAGGGAGACCTTGGTGAGCAGTTCTTC. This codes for CASSERQGDLGEQFF.

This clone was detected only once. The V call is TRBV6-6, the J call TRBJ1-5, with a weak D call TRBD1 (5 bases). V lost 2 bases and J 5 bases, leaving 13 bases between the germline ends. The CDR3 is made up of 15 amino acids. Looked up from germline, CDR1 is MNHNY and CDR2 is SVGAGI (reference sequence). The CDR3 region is CASSYLQVRDQPQHF. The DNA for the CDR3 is TGTGCCAGCAGTTACCTCCAGGTCAGGGATCAGCCCCAGCATTTT.

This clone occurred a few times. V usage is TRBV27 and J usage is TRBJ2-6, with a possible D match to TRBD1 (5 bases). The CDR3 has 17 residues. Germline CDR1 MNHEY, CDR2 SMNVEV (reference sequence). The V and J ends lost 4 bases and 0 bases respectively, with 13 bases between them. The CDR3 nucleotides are TGTGCCAGCAGTTCCGACAGACCCACCTCTGGGGCCAACGTCCTGACTTTC. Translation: CASSSDRPTSGANVLTF.

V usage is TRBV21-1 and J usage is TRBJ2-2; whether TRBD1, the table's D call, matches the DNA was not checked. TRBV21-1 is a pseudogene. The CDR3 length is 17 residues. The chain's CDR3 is CASSKAGQGYNTGELFF. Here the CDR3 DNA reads TGTGCCAGCAGCAAAGCAGGACAGGGGTATAACACCGGGGAGCTGTTTTTT.

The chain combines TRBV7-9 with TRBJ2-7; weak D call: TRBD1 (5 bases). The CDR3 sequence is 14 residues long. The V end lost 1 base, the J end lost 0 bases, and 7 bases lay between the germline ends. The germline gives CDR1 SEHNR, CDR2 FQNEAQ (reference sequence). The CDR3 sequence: CASSLGGYSYEQYF. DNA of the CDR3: TGTGCCAGCAGCTTAGGGGGCTACTCCTACGAGCAGTACTTC. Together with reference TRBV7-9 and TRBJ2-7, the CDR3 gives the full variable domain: DTGVSQNPRHKITKRGQNVTFRCDPISEHNRLYWYRQTLGQGPEFLTYFQNEAQLEKSRLLSDRFSAERPKGSFSTLEIQRTEQGDSAMYLCASSLGGYSYEQYFGPGTRLTVT.